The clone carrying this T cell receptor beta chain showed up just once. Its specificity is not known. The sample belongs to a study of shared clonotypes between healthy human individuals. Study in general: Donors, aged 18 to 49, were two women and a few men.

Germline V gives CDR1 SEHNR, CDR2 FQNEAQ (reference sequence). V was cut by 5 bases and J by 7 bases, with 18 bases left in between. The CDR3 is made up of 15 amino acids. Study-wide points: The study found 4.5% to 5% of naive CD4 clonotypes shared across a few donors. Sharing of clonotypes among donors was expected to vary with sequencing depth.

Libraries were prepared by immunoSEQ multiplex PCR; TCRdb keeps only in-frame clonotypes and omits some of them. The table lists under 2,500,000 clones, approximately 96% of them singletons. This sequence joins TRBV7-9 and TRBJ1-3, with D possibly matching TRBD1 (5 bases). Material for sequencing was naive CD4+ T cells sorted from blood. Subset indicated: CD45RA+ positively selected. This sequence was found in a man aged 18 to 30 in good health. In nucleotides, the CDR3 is TGTGCCAGCAGCACGAACTGGGCGGAGGGGAACACCATATATTTT. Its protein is CASSTNWAEGNTIYF.